A single sample is the source of the 9 T cell receptor beta chains below, sequenced in a study of type 1 and type 2 diabetes patients. Genomic DNA was the PCR template. Multiplex PCR with 30 forward and 13 reverse primers amplified the TCR beta CDR3. Each CDR3 protein gets one entry after TCRdb re-called the multiplex PCR reads with MiXCR. The table lists more than 250,000 distinct CDR3 sequences, around 47% of them singletons. The sequenced sample was peripheral blood mononuclear cells (PBMCs). These receptors all come from a man in his late teens or twenties with type 2 diabetes.

V gene TRBV7-3 combines with J gene TRBJ2-7; TRBD1 agrees at 8 bases. V was clipped by 5 bases and J by 3 bases; unmatched bases: 15. The CDR3 totals 17 residues. Germline V lookup: CDR1 SGHTA, CDR2 FQGTGA. The CDR3 loop is CASSQDSGTGGNYEQYF. As DNA, the CDR3 is TGTGCCAGCAGCCAAGATTCAGGGACAGGTGGAAACTACGAGCAGTACTTC. Combining the CDR3 with reference TRBV7-3 and TRBJ2-7 gives the whole variable domain GAGVSQTPSNKVTEKGKYVELRCDPISGHTALYWYRQSLGQGPEFLIYFQGTGAADDSGLPNDRFFAVRPEGSVSTLKIQRTERGDSAVYLCASSQDSGTGGNYEQYFGPGTRLTVT.

This clonotype was recorded once. The junction departs from the called germline gene at one end, perhaps through a read error. The chain links TRBV7-9 to TRBJ2-5, with D perhaps matching TRBD1 (5 bases). This CDR3 contains 15 residues. Germline loops: CDR1 SEHNR, CDR2 FQNEAQ (reference sequence). CDR3 nucleotide sequence: TGCGCCAGCAGCTTGCTCCAGGGTCCACAAGAGACCCAGTACTTC. Translating it yields CASSLLQGPQETQYF.

This clonotype came up a few times. The V gene is TRBV7-3, the J gene TRBJ1-2; D is possibly TRBD1 (6 bases). This CDR3 spans 12 amino acids. The V gene's germline CDR1 is SGHTA and CDR2 FQGTGA. V lost 4 bases and J 4 bases, leaving 7 bases between the germline ends. The chain's CDR3 is CASSSGAYGYTF. The DNA of the CDR3 is TGTGCCAGCAGCTCAGGGGCCTATGGCTACACCTTC.

The count of this clonotype is one. The chain has TRBV27 and TRBJ2-7, with 8 nucleotides matching TRBD2. After removal of 6 bases from V and 3 bases from J, the junction contained 13 bases not matched to a gene. From germline, CDR1 is MNHEY and CDR2 SMNVEV (reference sequence). The CDR3 runs to 16 residues. CDR3 amino acids: CASSPKPGLEGYEQYF. The CDR3 coding sequence is TGTGCCAGCAGCCCTAAACCGGGACTAGAGGGCTACGAGCAGTACTTC.

The gene calls are TRBV28 and TRBJ2-7; no reliable D call. CDR3 size: 13 residues. V was shortened by 2 bases and J by 4 bases, with 9 bases between the two germline ends. The V gene's germline CDR1 is MDHEN and CDR2 SYDVKM. As DNA, the CDR3 is TGTGCCAGCAGTTTAGAGGCTGGTTACGAGCAGTACTTC. Its translation is CASSLEAGYEQYF. Combining the CDR3 with reference TRBV28 and TRBJ2-7 gives the whole variable domain DVKVTQSSRYLVKRTGEKVFLECVQDMDHENMFWYRQDPGLGLRLIYFSYDVKMKEKGDIPEGYSVSREKKERFSLILESASTNQTSMYLCASSLEAGYEQYFGPGTRLTVT.

This clonotype was found a few times. V gene TRBV4-1 combines with J gene TRBJ1-1, with D perhaps matching TRBD1 (5 bases). The V gene's germline CDR1 is MGHRA and CDR2 YSYEKL. The V and J ends lost 1 base and 11 bases respectively, with 8 bases between them. CDR3 length: 11 amino acids. CDR3 loop: CASSQGRDAFF. Here the CDR3 DNA reads TGCGCCAGCAGCCAAGGTCGGGACGCTTTCTTT.

This clonotype was seen a handful of times. The chain employs TRBV28 and TRBJ2-5; possible D gene TRBD1, 6 bases. CDR3 length: 15 amino acids. CDR1 and CDR2 (germline): MDHEN, SYDVKM. V lost 6 bases and J lost 4, with 18 bases in between. This CDR3 is CASRNQTGLAETQYF. The CDR3 nucleotides read TGTGCCAGCAGGAACCAGACAGGTTTGGCAGAGACCCAGTACTTC.

This clonotype was detected a few times. The chain couples TRBV30 to TRBJ2-7, with D possibly being TRBD2 (6 bases). Per germline, CDR1 GTSNPN and CDR2 SVGIG (reference sequence). V was cut by 7 bases and J by 6 bases, with 22 bases left in between. This CDR3 spans 14 amino acids. CDR3 bases: TGTGCCTTGGAGGGGCCAGGGCTCGGGCTCGAGCAGTACTTC. It yields the protein CALEGPGLGLEQYF.

The gene calls are TRBV7-6 and TRBJ1-4; the D is unclear. Germline V gene sequence: CDR1 SGHVS, CDR2 FNYEAQ. V lost 6 bases and J lost 5, with 10 bases in between. The CDR3 runs 13 residues. In DNA form, the CDR3 reads TGTGCCAGCAGTTCAGGTTTAAATGAAAAACTGTTTTTT. Translating it yields CASSSGLNEKLFF.